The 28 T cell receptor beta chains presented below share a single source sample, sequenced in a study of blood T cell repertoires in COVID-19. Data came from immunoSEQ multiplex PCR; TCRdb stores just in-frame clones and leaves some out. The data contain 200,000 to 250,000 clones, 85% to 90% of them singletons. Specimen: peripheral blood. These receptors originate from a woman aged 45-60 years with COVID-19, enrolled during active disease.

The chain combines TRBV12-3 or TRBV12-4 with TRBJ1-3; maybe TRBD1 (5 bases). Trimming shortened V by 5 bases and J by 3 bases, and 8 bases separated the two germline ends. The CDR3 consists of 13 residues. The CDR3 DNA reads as TGTGCCAGCAGTCAGGGCGTTGGAAACACCATATATTTT. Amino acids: CASSQGVGNTIYF.

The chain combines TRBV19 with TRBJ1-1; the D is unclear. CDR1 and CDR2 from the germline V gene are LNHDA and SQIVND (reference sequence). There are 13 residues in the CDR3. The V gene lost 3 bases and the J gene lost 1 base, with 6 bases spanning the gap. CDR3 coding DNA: TGTGCCAGTAGTATCGAGGGGAACACTGAAGCTTTCTTT. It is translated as CASSIEGNTEAFF.

The DNA for the CDR3 is TGTGCCAGCAGCTTCCAGGGGGCGGCGGGCTATGGCTACACCTTC. As protein: CASSFQGAAGYGYTF. V and J are TRBV7-2 and TRBJ1-2; 8 bases match TRBD1. Trimming at V came to 3 bases and at J to 4 bases, leaving 7 bases not matched to a gene. The CDR3 length is 15 residues. Germline CDR1 and CDR2: SGHTA and FQGNSA.

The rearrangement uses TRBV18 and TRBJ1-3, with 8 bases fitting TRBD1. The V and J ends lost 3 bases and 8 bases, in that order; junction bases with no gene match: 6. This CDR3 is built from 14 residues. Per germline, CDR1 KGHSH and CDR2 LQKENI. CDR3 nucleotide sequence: TGTGCCAGCTCACCGACAGGGGCGGTGGACACCATATATTTT. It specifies CASSPTGAVDTIYF.

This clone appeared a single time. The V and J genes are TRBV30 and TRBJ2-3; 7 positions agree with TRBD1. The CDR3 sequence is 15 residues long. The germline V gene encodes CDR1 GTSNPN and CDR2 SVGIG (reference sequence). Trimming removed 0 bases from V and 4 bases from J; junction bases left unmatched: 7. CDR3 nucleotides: TGTGCCTGGAGTGTCGAAGGGGGCCGGTCAGATACGCAGTATTTT. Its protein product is CAWSVEGGRSDTQYF.

The CDR3 DNA follows: TGCGCCAGCCGGGACAGGGCTGGAAACACCATATATTTT. Translated, it gives CASRDRAGNTIYF. The chain couples TRBV4-1 to TRBJ1-3, with 9 positions matching TRBD1. The V gene end was trimmed by 8 bases and the J gene end by 2 bases; junction bases not matched to a gene: 1. Germline V lookup: CDR1 MGHRA, CDR2 YSYEKL. The CDR3 has 13 amino acids.

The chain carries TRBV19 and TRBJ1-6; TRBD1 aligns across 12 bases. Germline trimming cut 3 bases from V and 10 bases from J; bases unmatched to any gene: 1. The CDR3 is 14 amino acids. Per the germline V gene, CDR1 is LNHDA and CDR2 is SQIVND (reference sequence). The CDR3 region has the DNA TGTGCCAGTAGTATGGGGACAGGGGGCTCACCCCTCCACTTT. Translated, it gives CASSMGTGGSPLHF.

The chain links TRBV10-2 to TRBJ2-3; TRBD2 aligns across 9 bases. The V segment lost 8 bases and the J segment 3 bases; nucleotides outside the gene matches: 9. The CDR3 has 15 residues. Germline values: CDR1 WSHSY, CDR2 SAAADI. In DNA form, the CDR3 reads TGCGCCAGCCTAGGGGCGGGGGGGCGGACAGATACGCAGTATTTT. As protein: CASLGAGGRTDTQYF.

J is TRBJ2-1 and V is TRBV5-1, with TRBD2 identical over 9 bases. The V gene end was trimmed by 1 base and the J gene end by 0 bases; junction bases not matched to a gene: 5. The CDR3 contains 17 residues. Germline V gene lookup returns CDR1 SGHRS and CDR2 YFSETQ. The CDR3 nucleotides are TGCGCCAGCAGCTTGATAAGCGGGGGGCTCTCCTACAATGAGCAGTTCTTC. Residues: CASSLISGGLSYNEQFF.

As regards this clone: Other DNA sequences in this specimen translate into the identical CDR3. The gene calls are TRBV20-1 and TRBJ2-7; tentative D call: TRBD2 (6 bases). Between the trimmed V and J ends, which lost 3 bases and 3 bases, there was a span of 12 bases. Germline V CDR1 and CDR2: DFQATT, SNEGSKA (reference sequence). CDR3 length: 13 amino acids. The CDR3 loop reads CSASFGGSYEQYF. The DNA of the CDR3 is TGCAGTGCTAGTTTCGGGGGTAGCTACGAGCAGTACTTC.

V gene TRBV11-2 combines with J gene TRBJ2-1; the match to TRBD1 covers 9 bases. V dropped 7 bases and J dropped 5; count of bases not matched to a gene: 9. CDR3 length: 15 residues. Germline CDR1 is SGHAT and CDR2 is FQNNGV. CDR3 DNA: TGTGCCAGCACCCTCGACAGGGGGTTCAACAATGAGCAGTTCTTC. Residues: CASTLDRGFNNEQFF.

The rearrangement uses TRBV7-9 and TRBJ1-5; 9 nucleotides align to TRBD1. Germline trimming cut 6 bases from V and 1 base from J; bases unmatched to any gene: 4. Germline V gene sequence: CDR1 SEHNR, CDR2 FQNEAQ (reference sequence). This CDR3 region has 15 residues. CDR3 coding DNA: TGTGCCAGCAGTTTACAGGGGGCAAGCAATCAGCCCCAGCATTTT. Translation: CASSLQGASNQPQHF.

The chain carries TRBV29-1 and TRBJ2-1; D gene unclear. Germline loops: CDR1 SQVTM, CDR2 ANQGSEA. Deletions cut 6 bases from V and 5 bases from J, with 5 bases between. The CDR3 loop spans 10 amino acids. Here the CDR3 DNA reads TGCAGCGTACAGAACAATGAGCAGTTCTTC. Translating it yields CSVQNNEQFF.

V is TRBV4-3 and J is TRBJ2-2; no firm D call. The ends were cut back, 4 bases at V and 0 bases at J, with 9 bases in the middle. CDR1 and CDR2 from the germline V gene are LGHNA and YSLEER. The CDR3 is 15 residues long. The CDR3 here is CASSLSSANTGELFF. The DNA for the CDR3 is TGCGCCAGCAGCCTTTCCAGCGCGAACACCGGGGAGCTGTTTTTT.

This CDR3 reads CASSTLLGDTQYF. DNA of the CDR3: TGTGCCAGCAGTACCTTACTTGGAGATACGCAGTATTTT. The chain combines TRBV12-3 or TRBV12-4 with TRBJ2-3; D is unresolved. This CDR3 region has 13 residues. V lost 5 bases and J 5 bases, leaving 11 bases between the germline ends.

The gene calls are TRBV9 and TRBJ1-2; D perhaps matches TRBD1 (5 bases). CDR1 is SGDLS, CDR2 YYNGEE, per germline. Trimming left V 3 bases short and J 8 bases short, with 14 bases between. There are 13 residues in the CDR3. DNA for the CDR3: TGTGCCAGCAGCGAGGGGAGGGGCGGCGGCTACACCTTC. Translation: CASSEGRGGGYTF. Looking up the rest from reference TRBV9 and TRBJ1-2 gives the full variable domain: DSGVTQTPKHLITATGQRVTLRCSPRSGDLSVYWYQQSLDQGLQFLIQYYNGEERAKGNILERFSAQQFPDLHSELNLSSLELGDSALYFCASSEGRGGGYTFGSGTRLTVV.

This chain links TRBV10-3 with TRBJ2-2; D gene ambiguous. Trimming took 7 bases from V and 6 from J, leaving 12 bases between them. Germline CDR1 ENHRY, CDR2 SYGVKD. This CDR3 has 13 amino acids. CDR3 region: CAIMASKPGELFF. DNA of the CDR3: TGTGCCATCATGGCTAGTAAACCCGGGGAGCTGTTTTTT.

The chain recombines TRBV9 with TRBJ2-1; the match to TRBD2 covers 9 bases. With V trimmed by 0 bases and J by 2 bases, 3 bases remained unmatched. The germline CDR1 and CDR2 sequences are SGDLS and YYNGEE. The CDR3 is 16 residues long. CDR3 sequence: CASSVVERGAYNEQFF. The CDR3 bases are TGTGCCAGCAGCGTAGTGGAGCGGGGGGCCTACAATGAGCAGTTCTTC.

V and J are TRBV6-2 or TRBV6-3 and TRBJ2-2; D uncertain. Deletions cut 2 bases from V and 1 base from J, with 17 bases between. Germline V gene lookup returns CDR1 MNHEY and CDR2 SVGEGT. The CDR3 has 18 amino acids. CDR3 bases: TGTGCCAGCAGTTACCTTGGCTTTCGAACAAGGAACACCGGGGAGCTGTTTTTT. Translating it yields CASSYLGFRTRNTGELFF.

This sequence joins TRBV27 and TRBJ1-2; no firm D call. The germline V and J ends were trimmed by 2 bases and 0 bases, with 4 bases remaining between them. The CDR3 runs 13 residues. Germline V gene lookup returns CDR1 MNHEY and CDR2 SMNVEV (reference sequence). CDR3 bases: TGTGCCAGCAGTTTAGGCACTAACTATGGCTACACCTTC. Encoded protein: CASSLGTNYGYTF.

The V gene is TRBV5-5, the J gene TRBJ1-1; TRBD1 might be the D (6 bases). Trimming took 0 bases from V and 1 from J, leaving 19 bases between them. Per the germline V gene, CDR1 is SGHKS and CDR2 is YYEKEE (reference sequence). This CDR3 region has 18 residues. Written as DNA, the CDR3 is TGTGCCAGCAGCTTGGGTGCCGCGCGGGGGCGGCGGAACACTGAAGCTTTCTTT. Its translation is CASSLGAARGRRNTEAFF.

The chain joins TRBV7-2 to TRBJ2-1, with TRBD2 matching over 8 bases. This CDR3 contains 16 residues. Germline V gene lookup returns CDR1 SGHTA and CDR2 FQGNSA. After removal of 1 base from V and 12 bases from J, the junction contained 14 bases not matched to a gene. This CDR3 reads CASSLGGIGGVIVQFF. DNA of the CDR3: TGTGCCAGCAGCTTAGGAGGTATCGGGGGGGTTATCGTGCAGTTCTTC.

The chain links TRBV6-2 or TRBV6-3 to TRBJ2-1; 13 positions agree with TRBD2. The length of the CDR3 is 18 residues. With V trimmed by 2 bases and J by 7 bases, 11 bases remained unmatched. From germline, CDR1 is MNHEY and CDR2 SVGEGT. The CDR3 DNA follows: TGTGCCAGCAGTTACGGACTAGCGGGGGCTTACGGAGGTAATGAGCAGTTCTTC. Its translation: CASSYGLAGAYGGNEQFF.

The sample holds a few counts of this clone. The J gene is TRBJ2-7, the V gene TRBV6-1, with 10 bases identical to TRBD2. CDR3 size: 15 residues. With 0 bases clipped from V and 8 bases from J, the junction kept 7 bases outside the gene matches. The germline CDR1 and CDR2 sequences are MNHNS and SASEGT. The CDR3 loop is CASSEASGGVSKQYV. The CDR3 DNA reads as TGTGCCAGCAGTGAAGCGAGCGGGGGGGTGTCTAAGCAGTACGTC.

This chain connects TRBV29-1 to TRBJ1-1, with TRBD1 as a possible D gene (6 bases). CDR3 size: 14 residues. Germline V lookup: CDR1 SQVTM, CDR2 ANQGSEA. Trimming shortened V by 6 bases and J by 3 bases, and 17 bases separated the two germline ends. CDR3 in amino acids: CSVLQGLIDTEAFF. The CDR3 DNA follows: TGCAGCGTGCTACAGGGTTTAATAGACACTGAAGCTTTCTTT.

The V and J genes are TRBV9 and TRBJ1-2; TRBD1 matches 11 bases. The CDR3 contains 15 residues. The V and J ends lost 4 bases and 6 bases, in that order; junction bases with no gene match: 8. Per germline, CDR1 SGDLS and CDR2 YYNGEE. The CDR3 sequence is CASSLWTGGNNGYTF. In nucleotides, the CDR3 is TGTGCCAGCAGCCTTTGGACAGGGGGCAACAATGGCTACACCTTC.

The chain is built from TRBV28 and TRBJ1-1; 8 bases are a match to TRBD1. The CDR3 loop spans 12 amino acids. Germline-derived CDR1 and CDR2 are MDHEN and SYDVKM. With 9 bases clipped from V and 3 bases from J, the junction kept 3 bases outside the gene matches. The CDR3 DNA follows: TGTGCCAGTAAACAGGGGGACACTGAAGCTTTCTTT. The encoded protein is CASKQGDTEAFF.

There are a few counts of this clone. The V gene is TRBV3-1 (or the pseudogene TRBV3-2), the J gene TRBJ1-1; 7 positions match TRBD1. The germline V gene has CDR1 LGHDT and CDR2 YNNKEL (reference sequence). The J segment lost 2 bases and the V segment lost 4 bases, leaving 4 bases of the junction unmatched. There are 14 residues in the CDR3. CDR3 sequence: CASSRRGRNTEAFF. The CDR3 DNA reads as TGTGCCAGCAGCCGCAGGGGGAGAAACACTGAAGCTTTCTTT.